The 10 T cell receptor beta chains given below trace back to one sample, sequenced in a study of blood T cell repertoires in COVID-19. Repertoires were generated with immunoSEQ multiplex PCR, while TCRdb's copy carries only in-frame clones and drops some. The sample lists 250,000 to 300,000 clones, about 80% occurring once. Specimen: PBMCs or T cells enriched from blood (not recorded which). The receptors were sampled from a man aged 50-60 years who had recovered from COVID-19.

As for this clone: A read error may produce the germline difference seen at one junction end. V gene TRBV7-7 combines with J gene TRBJ2-5, with D possibly matching TRBD1 (5 bases). The CDR3 extends over 15 amino acids. CDR1 is SSHAT and CDR2 is FNYEAQ in the germline V gene (reference sequence). CDR3 sequence reads: CASSRNYDSRETQYF. CDR3 in DNA: TGTGCTAGCAGCCGGAACTACGACAGTCGGGAGACCCAGTACTTC. The whole variable domain, filled in from reference TRBV7-7 and TRBJ2-5, reads GAGVSQSPRYKVTKRGQDVTLRCDPISSHATLYWYQQALGQGPEFLTYFNYEAQPDKSGLPSDRFSAERPEGSISTLTIQRTEQRDSAMYRCASSRNYDSRETQYFGPGTRLLVL.

V gene TRBV29-1 combines with J gene TRBJ2-1; D remains ambiguous. V shed 4 bases and J shed 6 bases, with 10 bases lying between them. The CDR3 contains 12 residues. Germline V gene lookup returns CDR1 SQVTM and CDR2 ANQGSEA. The DNA for the CDR3 is TGCAGCGTTGGTGCTTCGAGCAATGAGCAGTTCTTC. Amino acids: CSVGASSNEQFF.

The V call is TRBV4-3, the J call TRBJ1-6, with D tentatively TRBD1 (6 bases). The CDR3 is 15 amino acids. The V end lost 0 bases, the J end lost 6 bases, and 9 bases lay between the germline ends. The germline CDR1 and CDR2 sequences are LGHNA and YSLEER. Here the CDR3 reads CASSQDGTINSPLHF. The CDR3 DNA follows: TGCGCCAGCAGCCAAGACGGGACAATTAATTCACCCCTCCACTTT.

The V call is TRBV3-1 (or the pseudogene TRBV3-2), the J call TRBJ2-4, with unresolved D. Germline V gives CDR1 LGHDT, CDR2 YNNKEL (reference sequence). With 4 bases removed from V and 8 bases from J, the gap between germline ends came to 9 bases. This CDR3 is built from 12 residues. The CDR3 coding sequence is TGTGCCAGCAGCCCTGACGGGTACATTCAGTACTTC. Translated, it gives CASSPDGYIQYF.

V usage is TRBV18 and J usage is TRBJ1-3; D is ambiguous. CDR3 length: 14 residues. The germline V gene encodes CDR1 KGHSH and CDR2 LQKENI. V was cut by 6 bases and J by 4 bases, with 13 bases left in between. The CDR3 loop reads CASSLETGGNTIYF. In DNA, the CDR3 is TGTGCCAGCTCCCTAGAGACTGGAGGAAACACCATATATTTT.

The chain employs TRBV11-3 and TRBJ2-7; 7 positions agree with TRBD2. V lost 5 bases to trimming and J lost 2 bases; unmatched junction nucleotides: 3. The CDR3 runs to 13 residues. Germline V lookup: CDR1 SGHNT, CDR2 YENEEA. CDR3 bases: TGTGCCAGCAGCCAGGGACTAACCTACGAGCAGTACTTC. Amino acids: CASSQGLTYEQYF.

V gene TRBV4-1 combines with J gene TRBJ2-7; 7 bases are shared with TRBD1. The length of the CDR3 is 16 residues. With 4 bases clipped from V and 0 bases from J, the junction kept 9 bases outside the gene matches. Germline V gene data show CDR1 as MGHRA and CDR2 as YSYEKL. CDR3 in DNA: TGCGCCAGCAGCCGCTTACCGGGACAGCGCTCCTACGAGCAGTACTTC. It yields the protein CASSRLPGQRSYEQYF.

The chain employs TRBV11-3 and TRBJ1-6, with TRBD1 matching 10 bases. The CDR3 is 14 amino acids. Germline CDR1 is SGHNT and CDR2 is YENEEA. Unmatched junction bases numbered 3, after V lost 7 bases and J lost 6 bases. CDR3 region: CASNRDRGNSPLHF. The CDR3 DNA is TGTGCCAGCAATAGGGACAGGGGTAATTCACCCCTCCACTTT.

This rearrangement joins TRBV28 to TRBJ2-7, with 10 bases matching TRBD1. The CDR3 contains 15 residues. Germline loops: CDR1 MDHEN, CDR2 SYDVKM. V dropped 6 bases and J dropped 2; count of bases not matched to a gene: 7. The CDR3, as DNA: TGTGCCAGCAGGCTACGGGACAGGGGCCCCTACGAGCAGTACTTC. Translated, it gives CASRLRDRGPYEQYF.

The chain carries TRBV3-1 (or the pseudogene TRBV3-2) and TRBJ2-1, with a weak D call TRBD1 (5 bases). The CDR3 has 17 residues. V was pared by 3 bases and J by 5 bases, with 20 bases between. Per germline, CDR1 LGHDT and CDR2 YNNKEL (reference sequence). The CDR3 bases are TGTGCCAGCAGCCAGAGAGGACACCTTAACATTCACAATGAGCAGTTCTTC. This codes for CASSQRGHLNIHNEQFF.